The 12 T cell receptor beta chains presented below share a single source sample, sequenced in a study of blood T cell repertoires in COVID-19 (dated by TCRdb to the early 2020s). Libraries came from the immunoSEQ multiplex PCR assay. In its TCRdb copy, this immuneACCESS table keeps in-frame sequences only and misses some clones. Where compared with another copy, unresolved V genes explain less than half of these, and the others have no known cause. This sample has 140,000 to 150,000 clones in its table, and 75% to 90% of those were observed once. About 2.9% of the sample is held by the ten biggest clonotypes. The sample consisted of peripheral blood. The receptors were gathered from a man aged 55 to 69 with active or convalescent COVID-19.

The chain is built from TRBV24-1 and TRBJ1-1, with 8 positions matching TRBD1. This CDR3 is 13 amino acids long. Germline loops: CDR1 KGHDR, CDR2 SFDVKD. V shed 5 bases, J shed 7 bases, and the junction held 5 bases outside the gene matches. The CDR3 bases are TGTGCCACCAGTGGACAGGGGTGGGGTGAAGCTTTCTTT. Its protein product is CATSGQGWGEAFF.

V is TRBV10-2 and J is TRBJ2-4, with 8 bases matching TRBD1. The CDR3 consists of 17 residues. The ends lost 6 bases at V and 6 bases at J; junction bases unmatched: 16. The V gene's germline CDR1 is WSHSY and CDR2 SAAADI. The CDR3 DNA reads as TGCGCCAGCAGGTCAGGGGGCTCTGGCGGAGATTCAAACATTCAGTACTTC. Translated: CASRSGGSGGDSNIQYF.

The V and J genes are TRBV6-5 and TRBJ2-3; TRBD2 might be the D (6 bases). The CDR3 contains 14 residues. Trimming shortened V by 8 bases and J by 0 bases, and 12 bases separated the two germline ends. Germline values: CDR1 MNHEY, CDR2 SVGAGI. CDR3 in amino acids: CASGRGASTDTQYF. The CDR3 DNA sequence: TGTGCCAGCGGGCGGGGCGCGAGCACAGATACGCAGTATTTT.

The chain joins TRBV7-9 to TRBJ2-1; the match to TRBD1 covers 10 bases. With 5 bases clipped from V and 4 bases from J, the junction kept 5 bases outside the gene matches. Germline assignment: CDR1 SEHNR and CDR2 FQNEAQ (reference sequence). This CDR3 is 15 amino acids long. The CDR3 nucleotides read TGTGCCAGCAGCCTCGGACAGGGGGGTTACAATGAGCAGTTCTTC. It encodes CASSLGQGGYNEQFF.

The chain carries TRBV4-3 and TRBJ1-1; D is ambiguous. The germline CDR1 and CDR2 sequences are LGHNA and YSLEER. The CDR3 is 14 amino acids. V was pared by 6 bases and J by 4 bases, with 15 bases between. The CDR3 nucleotides are TGCGCCAGCAGTCGGACCGCGGGCGGCACTGAAGCTTTCTTT. This translates into CASSRTAGGTEAFF.

V and J are TRBV6-5 and TRBJ1-6; the match to TRBD1 covers 7 bases. This CDR3 contains 15 residues. Germline V gene data show CDR1 as MNHEY and CDR2 as SVGAGI. J gave up 2 bases and V 11 bases, and 9 bases lay outside the gene matches. For the CDR3, the DNA is TGTGCCGGTAACGGAGGGGGCCCCTATAATTCACCCCTCCACTTT. Translated: CAGNGGGPYNSPLHF.

The V call is TRBV28, the J call TRBJ1-4; a weak D match, TRBD1 (6 bases). CDR1 and CDR2 (germline): MDHEN, SYDVKM. Between the trimmed V and J ends, which lost 5 bases and 7 bases, there was a span of 14 bases. The CDR3 is 14 amino acids. CDR3 nucleotide sequence: TGTGCCAGCAGTCCGGACAGCTCAGGTGAAAAACTGTTTTTT. It translates to CASSPDSSGEKLFF.

The rearrangement links TRBV29-1 to TRBJ2-7, with 11 positions matching TRBD1. Germline V lookup: CDR1 SQVTM, CDR2 ANQGSEA. V shed 4 bases and J 0 bases; nucleotides not matched to a gene: 5. This CDR3 is built from 15 residues. CDR3 in amino acids: CSVVGTGGFSYEQYF. The CDR3 nucleotides are TGCAGCGTTGTTGGGACAGGGGGATTCTCCTACGAGCAGTACTTC.

The V gene is TRBV19, the J gene TRBJ2-3; the D gene is possibly TRBD2 (6 bases). CDR1 is LNHDA, CDR2 SQIVND, per germline (reference sequence). Trimming pared 3 bases from V and 6 bases from J, leaving 19 bases between. This CDR3 spans 16 amino acids. The DNA for the CDR3 is TGTGCCAGTAGTATGGGGGGATGGACTACGGAGGATACGCAGTATTTT. As protein: CASSMGGWTTEDTQYF.

The CDR3 sequence is CASSPYSGSTGELFF. CDR3 sequence (DNA): TGTGCCAGCAGCCCCTATTCAGGTTCCACCGGGGAGCTGTTTTTT. The V and J genes are TRBV7-9 and TRBJ2-2; D ambiguous. The V gene lost 5 bases and the J gene lost 4 bases, with 14 bases spanning the gap. CDR1 and CDR2 from the germline V gene are SEHNR and FQNEAQ (reference sequence). The CDR3 has 15 amino acids.

This chain links TRBV4-2 with TRBJ2-3, with D perhaps matching TRBD2 (5 bases). With 0 bases removed from V and 3 bases from J, the gap between germline ends came to 10 bases. This CDR3 has 15 amino acids. The germline CDR1 and CDR2 sequences are LGHNA and YNFKEQ. The CDR3 DNA reads TGTGCCAGCAGCCAAGATTTAGCGTTTACAGATACGCAGTATTTT. This encodes CASSQDLAFTDTQYF.

The V gene is TRBV27, the J gene TRBJ1-6; D gene ambiguous. The germline CDR1 and CDR2 sequences are MNHEY and SMNVEV (reference sequence). V was pared by 4 bases and J by 4 bases, with 2 bases between. This CDR3 region has 12 residues. CDR3 in amino acids: CASSSYNSPLHF. In nucleotides, the CDR3 is TGTGCCAGCAGTTCTTATAATTCACCCCTCCACTTT.